This is a list of T cell receptor beta chains from one sample in a study of blood T cell repertoires in COVID-19. Profiled with immunoSEQ multiplex PCR; TCRdb holds only in-frame clones, not every one. The sample comprises under 200,000 clones, 86% of which are singletons, and about 3.9% rests with the top ten. The sample taken for sequencing was peripheral blood. The receptor source for this set is a woman between 65 and 79 years old with acute or convalescent COVID-19. Each CDR3 is given with its conserved first and last residue. The D gene is left open where the match is weak. Clone size is given for some rows only: seen once, a few or many times, or a class if the clone is expanded.

TRBJ1-2,NA,TRBD1,15,TRBV2,CASSEQGAMDYGYTF,TGTGCCAGCAGTGAACAGGGGGCGATGGACTATGGCTACACCTTC
TRBJ1-1,once,NA,13,TRBV29-1,CSVEMGLNTEAFF,TGCAGCGTTGAGATGGGGCTCAACACTGAAGCTTTCTTT
TRBJ2-5,NA,NA,20,TRBV27,CASSLSTGTGVVPRQETQYF,TGTGCCAGCAGTTTATCGACTGGGACGGGAGTGGTCCCTCGGCAAGAGACCCAGTACTTC
TRBJ1-4,NA,TRBD1,14,TRBV6-5,CASGRGWTNEKLFF,TGTGCCAGCGGCAGGGGGTGGACTAATGAAAAACTGTTTTTT
TRBJ2-7,NA,TRBD1,14,TRBV5-1,CASSTGQGTGEQYF,TGCGCCAGCAGCACTGGACAGGGAACCGGCGAGCAGTACTTC
TRBJ1-5,NA,NA,15,TRBV19,CASSISLARNQPQHF,TGTGCCAGTAGTATAAGCTTAGCTCGGAATCAGCCCCAGCATTTT
TRBJ1-2,NA,NA,15,TRBV4-3,CASSQDFPYNYGYTF,TGCGCCAGCAGCCAAGATTTTCCCTATAACTATGGCTACACCTTC
TRBJ2-7,few,NA,14,TRBV27,CASREIGESYEQYF,TGTGCCAGCAGAGAGATTGGAGAATCCTACGAGCAGTACTTC
TRBJ2-1,NA,NA,17,TRBV27,CASTATGWTTRGNEQFF,TGTGCCAGCACCGCAACTGGGTGGACTACTAGGGGCAATGAGCAGTTCTTC
TRBJ1-1,NA,TRBD1,14,TRBV14,CASSLDRATTEAFF,TGTGCCAGCAGTCTAGACAGGGCAACCACTGAAGCTTTCTTT
TRBJ2-7,once,NA,13,TRBV2,CASKTASFYEQYF,TGTGCCAGCAAGACAGCGTCCTTTTACGAGCAGTACTTC
TRBJ2-2,NA,NA,16,TRBV7-2,CASSPAGAYATGELFF,TGTGCCAGCAGCCCGGCTGGAGCGTATGCCACCGGGGAGCTGTTTTTT
TRBJ1-4,NA,NA,17,TRBV4-3,CASSATPAGQVVEKLFF,TGCGCCAGCAGCGCGACACCTGCAGGGCAGGTTGTAGAAAAACTGTTTTTT
TRBJ2-3,few,TRBD1,15,TRBV6-5,CASSQQGAGADTQYF,TGTGCCAGCAGCCAACAGGGGGCCGGCGCAGATACGCAGTATTTT
TRBJ1-1,once,NA,15,TRBV4-3,CASSQDNRENTEAFF,TGCGCCAGCAGCCAAGATAACAGGGAGAACACTGAAGCTTTCTTT
TRBJ1-3,few,TRBD1,18,TRBV7-9,CASSRSWTGVPSGNTIYF,TGTGCCAGCAGCCGAAGTTGGACAGGGGTCCCCTCTGGAAACACCATATATTTT
TRBJ2-3,once,TRBD2,12,TRBV7-8,CASSHGLVGQYF,TGTGCCAGCAGCCATGGACTAGTCGGGCAGTATTTT
TRBJ2-5,NA,NA,17,TRBV15,CATSRDSMPSVQETQYF,TGTGCCACCAGCAGAGATTCGATGCCTTCGGTCCAAGAGACCCAGTACTTC
TRBJ2-5,NA,NA,15,TRBV9,CASSVNPAGQETQYF,TGTGCCAGCAGCGTGAACCCGGCGGGGCAAGAGACCCAGTACTTC
TRBJ2-7,NA,TRBD1,12,TRBV7-9,CASSSVPGGQYF,TGTGCCAGCAGCTCCGTCCCAGGGGGGCAGTACTTC
TRBJ1-2,NA,TRBD1,15,TRBV30,CAWTGQGAYIYGYTF,TGTGCCTGGACAGGGCAGGGGGCCTATATCTATGGCTACACCTTC
TRBJ1-5,NA,NA,13,TRBV12-3/TRBV12-4,CASSAQGNQPQHF,TGTGCCAGCAGTGCTCAGGGGAATCAGCCCCAGCATTTT
TRBJ1-6,NA,NA,15,TRBV9,CASSVGGPGSSPLHF,TGTGCCAGCAGCGTAGGCGGGCCGGGGAGTTCACCCCTCCACTTT
TRBJ2-1,once,NA,15,TRBV5-1,CASSHTGVGYNEQFF,TGCGCCAGCAGCCACACGGGGGTAGGGTACAATGAGCAGTTCTTC
TRBJ1-5,NA,NA,12,TRBV4-2,CASNRANQPQHF,TGTGCCAGCAACAGAGCCAATCAGCCCCAGCATTTT
TRBJ1-1,once,NA,14,TRBV7-9,CASTEGGANTEAFF,TGTGCCAGCACCGAAGGTGGGGCCAACACTGAAGCTTTCTTT
TRBJ1-5,NA,TRBD1,16,TRBV6-1,CASSATGTYSNQPQHF,TGTGCCAGCAGTGCGACAGGGACTTATAGCAATCAGCCCCAGCATTTT
TRBJ1-5,few,NA,13,TRBV19,CASSLRRGQPQHF,TGTGCCAGTAGTCTAAGACGGGGGCAGCCCCAGCATTTT
TRBJ2-3,NA,TRBD2,21,TRBV5-1,CASSPSKRASGPRPSTDTQYF,TGCGCCAGCAGCCCGTCAAAAAGAGCTAGCGGACCACGACCTAGCACAGATACGCAGTATTTT
TRBJ1-1,NA,NA,14,TRBV10-3,CAIQQKSHSAEAFF,TGTGCCATCCAACAGAAGTCCCACTCCGCTGAAGCTTTCTTT
TRBJ1-1,NA,NA,12,TRBV28,CASRAWATEAFF,TGTGCCAGCAGAGCCTGGGCTACTGAAGCTTTCTTT
TRBJ2-7,NA,NA,16,TRBV4-3,CASSQDLQGRFYEQYF,TGCGCCAGCAGCCAAGATCTACAGGGCAGGTTTTACGAGCAGTACTTC
TRBJ2-7,NA,NA,12,TRBV10-3,CAISDGDYEQYF,TGTGCCATCAGCGACGGAGACTACGAGCAGTACTTC
TRBJ2-4,NA,TRBD1,17,TRBV29-1,CSDGQVRCHVSKNIQYF,TGCAGCGACGGACAGGTGAGGTGCCACGTAAGCAAAAACATTCAGTACTTC
TRBJ2-2,once,NA,13,TRBV7-9,CARTPQGTGELFF,TGTGCCAGGACTCCACAGGGCACCGGGGAGCTGTTTTTT
TRBJ1-5,NA,NA,16,TRBV19,CASSRKDRAKNQPQHF,TGTGCCAGTAGTAGAAAGGACAGAGCAAAAAATCAGCCCCAGCATTTT
TRBJ2-1,NA,TRBD2,14,TRBV11-2,CASCSGSSYNEQFF,TGTGCCAGCTGTAGCGGGAGCTCCTACAATGAGCAGTTCTTC
TRBJ2-7,NA,TRBD2,15,TRBV7-2,CASASSGGVEYEQYF,TGTGCCAGCGCCTCCTCGGGAGGGGTGGAGTACGAGCAGTACTTC
TRBJ2-3,NA,TRBD2,15,TRBV6-5,CASAPGLAGADTQYF,TGTGCCAGCGCACCGGGACTAGCGGGAGCAGATACGCAGTATTTT
TRBJ2-2,NA,NA,14,TRBV18,CASSPAGVTGELFF,TGTGCCAGCTCACCGGCAGGGGTCACCGGGGAGCTGTTTTTT
TRBJ1-1,NA,NA,19,TRBV23-1,CASSHPGQVPSRGNTEAFF,TGCGCCAGCAGTCATCCGGGACAAGTACCTTCAAGGGGGAACACTGAAGCTTTCTTT
TRBJ2-2,NA,NA,13,TRBV10-1,CASQEVNTGELFF,TGCGCCAGCCAGGAGGTGAACACCGGGGAGCTGTTTTTT
TRBJ1-2,NA,NA,15,TRBV5-5,CASSSLGGSNYGYTF,TGTGCCAGCAGCTCATTAGGGGGAAGTAACTATGGCTACACCTTC
TRBJ1-2,NA,TRBD1,14,TRBV10-3,CAIRPGTGPYGYTF,TGTGCCATCAGACCCGGGACAGGGCCCTATGGCTACACCTTC
TRBJ2-7,NA,NA,14,TRBV7-2,CASSPQEVGYEQYF,TGTGCCAGCAGCCCCCAGGAGGTAGGGTACGAGCAGTACTTC